This TCR beta chain was documented in a study of shared clonotypes between healthy human individuals (dated by TCRdb to 2018 to 2020). Notes on the research overall: A few men and two women, aged 18 to 49 years, made up the cohort. To increase sequencing depth and limit assay-specific biases, TCR repertoire library preparation and sequencing were carried out by different laboratories using diverse techniques. Each donor's leukapheresis produced roughly between about 0.9 and 9.5 billion PBMCs. Blood TCR repertoires of five healthy adults were deeply sequenced to estimate repertoire size and the extent of clonotype sharing between individuals. For each donor, CD4 naive and CD4 memory were each given three plates, CD8 naive was given two plates, and CD8 memory was given one plate.

Findings and caveats that apply to the study as a whole: Rarefaction of sorted-subset datasets indicated incomplete sequencing despite the large sequencing depth. Only blood was sampled, and tissue TCR repertoires likely differ from those in blood. Higher generation probabilities were observed for clonotypes shared by all four sorted-subset donors than for non-shared clonotypes. The small number of donors limited the genetic and exposure-history diversity represented. About 5% of naive CD4, 3.5% of naive CD8, approximately 2% of memory CD4, and about 0.4% of memory CD8 clonotypes were shared across several donors. Pairwise subsampling led to the expectation that sequencing depth would affect the degree of clonotype sharing among donors. Larger estimated clonotype richness was generally found for naive subsets than for memory subsets.

Using the deep immunoSEQ assay, multiplex PCR amplified TCR CDR3 regions from genomic DNA. For each cell subset, the extracted genomic DNA was distributed evenly across all wells of several immunoSEQ 96-well plates, and each plate served as one replicate. Each replicate PCR for sorted subsets received roughly 0.2 ug genomic DNA, equal to roughly 33,000 T cell genomes. Purified libraries were quantified with a Qubit 3.0 fluorometer, sized on a Bioanalyzer 2100, and re-quantified with the KAPA Library Quantification kit. Each immunoSEQ 96-well plate was sequenced on its own single-read 150-cycle Illumina NextSeq 550 flow cell. Per the original workflow: Because the immunoSEQ output held only junctional sequences and lacked quality scores, the filtering could not match the filtering applied to full-length reads. Sequences were annotated with PyIR, a Python wrapper for IgBLAST v1.9, using IMGT germline references to assign V/J genes and CDR3. Reads were filtered out if the reads had weak V/J assignments (E-value above 1e-6), no CDR3, stop codons, out-of-frame junctions, or ambiguous translated residues. A V3J clonotype was defined by an identical inferred V gene, J gene, and CDR3 amino acid sequence. Percentage overlap between repertoires was computed as shared unique clonotypes divided by the size of the smaller repertoire. Three approaches were used to assess repertoire richness: RTK rarefaction, the Chao1 estimator, and Recon v2.1 estimates of unobserved clonotypes. Generation probabilities for all TCRbeta clonotypes obtained by the gDNA method from a handful of donors were computed using OLGA. In its TCRdb copy, this immuneACCESS table keeps in-frame sequences only and misses some clones. Where compared with another copy, unresolved V genes explain less than half of these, and the others have no known cause. V, J and clone size reflect that table, while D and trimming were determined from the DNA. The sample table records a few hundred thousand clones; around 97% of these occur just once. Approximately 0.057% of the sample belongs to the ten largest clones.

V lost 7 bases and J lost 0 bases; the stretch between them is 14 bases long. Counted from cysteine to phenylalanine, this CDR3 has 15 amino acids. The entry retains the CDR3 DNA only, 45 bases that are in frame from base 1. According to the germline V gene, CDR1 reads MDHEN and CDR2 reads SYDVKM. A note on this clone: Its antigen remains undetermined. The record has no base qualities; no much larger clone is one base away.

Healthy HIV-negative adults with no recently reported acute infections or vaccinations were included as donors. Every donor was a Caucasian adult residing in Nashville, Tennessee, USA. CD4+ T cells were enriched by magnetic negative selection, after which naive cells were positively selected on CD45RA and the negative fraction was taken as the memory subset. Blood was obtained by leukapheresis, after which PBMCs were separated by Ficoll-Histopaque density gradient centrifugation and cryopreserved in liquid nitrogen vapor phase. Analytical flow cytometry was used to check the purity and quantity of each magnetically sorted T cell population. From each sorted fraction, genomic DNA was isolated and quantified by UV absorbance on a Nanodrop 2000c.

The rearrangement combines TRBV28 with TRBJ2-3; TRBD2 might be the D gene, on 5 matching bases. Sequenced input: naive CD4+ T cells sorted from blood. The sample's cell subset or site label, in plain terms: CD45RA+ positively selected. This receptor was taken from a woman in her 30s in good health. CDR3 sequence: CASNSATESTDTQYF. DNA sequence: TGTGCCAGCAATAGCGCGACGGAGAGCACAGATACGCAGTATTTT.